This T cell receptor beta chain is drawn from a study of OX40 agonist ivuxolimab in advanced cancers. Across the study: Prior anti-PD-1, anti-PD-L1 or anti-CTLA-4 therapy did not bar entry, and roughly 40% had some. Partial responses were achieved by three patients, of whom one had hepatocellular carcinoma and two had cutaneous melanoma.

The V end lost 8 bases, the J end lost 6 bases, and 14 bases lay between the germline ends. Germline V gene lookup returns CDR1 MNHNS and CDR2 SASEGT. This CDR3 has 14 amino acids. Findings of the study overall: CD4+ and CD8+ blood T cells expanded clonally by week 6 at 0.1 to 3.0 mg/kg. CD4+ T cells averaged fewer expanded clones than CD8+ T cells.

Clones were sequenced by immunoSEQ multiplex PCR, and TCRdb holds only the in-frame ones, with some missing. The table records roughly 26,000 clones, around nine tenths of them present only once. About this clone: Its antigen is unidentified.

The sequence was obtained from an adult with an advanced solid tumor such as melanoma, head and neck, liver or kidney cancer. This chain connects TRBV6-1 to TRBJ1-6; D possibly corresponds to TRBD1 (6 bases). This sample comprised CD4+ or CD8+ T cells sorted from blood, obtained in a trial of the OX40 agonist ivuxolimab. CDR3 bases: TGTGCCAGCGGGTTGGCAGGGGCTAATTCACCCCTCCACTTT. It specifies CASGLAGANSPLHF.